The 31 T cell receptor beta chains in this list originate from one sample, sequenced in a study of T cell changes during pregnancy in multiple sclerosis. Libraries were prepared by immunoSEQ multiplex PCR; TCRdb keeps only in-frame clonotypes and omits some of them. The data contain under 30,000 clones, about 88% of them singletons. The material was CD4+ T cells from peripheral blood mononuclear cells, obtained in the first trimester of pregnancy. The origin of the receptors is a female donor in good health, enrolled as a control in a pregnancy study.

This clone was counted only a few times. The J gene is TRBJ2-3, the V gene TRBV2; 9 bases map to TRBD2. CDR1 SNHLY and CDR2 FYNNEI come from the germline V gene. The CDR3 spans 14 residues. The chain's CDR3 is CATQAGGSTDTQYF. The CDR3 nucleotides read TGTGCGACGCAAGCGGGGGGCAGCACAGATACGCAGTATTTT.

V and J are TRBV5-6 and TRBJ2-7, with 11 bases lining up with TRBD1. Germline loops: CDR1 SGHDT, CDR2 YYEEEE. The trim removed 1 base at V and 2 bases at J, leaving 5 bases unmatched. This CDR3 has 16 amino acids. The CDR3 sequence: CASSLRTGGAAYEQYF. The CDR3 nucleotides are TGTGCCAGCAGCTTGAGGACAGGGGGCGCCGCCTACGAGCAGTACTTC.

The chain has TRBV2 and TRBJ1-2; TRBD1 matches 7 bases. Trimming removed 4 bases from V and 8 bases from J; junction bases left unmatched: 10. The CDR3 has 14 residues. Germline values: CDR1 SNHLY, CDR2 FYNNEI. As DNA, the CDR3 is TGTGCCAGCAGTGCGTCAGGGGGTTCGGGAGGCTACACCTTC. Translation: CASSASGGSGGYTF.

The chain couples TRBV7-8 to TRBJ2-7; TRBD1 aligns across 10 bases. Germline lookup yields CDR1 SGHVS and CDR2 FQNEAQ. The trim removed 5 bases at V and 3 bases at J, leaving 10 bases unmatched. This CDR3 is built from 16 residues. CDR3 nucleotides: TGTGCCAGCAGCCCCCCGACAGGGGGCGCGGGCTACGAGCAGTACTTC. Protein sequence: CASSPPTGGAGYEQYF. The full variable domain, in which reference TRBV7-8 and TRBJ2-7 provide the parts outside the CDR3, is GAGVSQSPRYKVAKRGQDVALRCDPISGHVSLFWYQQALGQGPEFLTYFQNEAQLDKSGLPSDRFFAERPEGSVSTLKIQRTQQEDSAVYLCASSPPTGGAGYEQYFGPGTRLTVT.

V and J are TRBV4-1 and TRBJ2-3; D perhaps matches TRBD1 (6 bases). Germline V gives CDR1 MGHRA, CDR2 YSYEKL. The CDR3 is 16 residues long. V was trimmed by 0 bases and J by 1 base, leaving 11 bases between them. CDR3 sequence: CASSQERGSGTDTQYF. The DNA for the CDR3 is TGCGCCAGCAGCCAAGAAAGGGGGAGTGGCACAGATACGCAGTATTTT.

The chain carries TRBV6-4 and TRBJ1-2; D uncertain. The CDR3 contains 13 residues. V was shortened by 5 bases and J by 7 bases, with 14 bases between the two germline ends. From germline, CDR1 is MRHNA and CDR2 SNTAGT. This chain's CDR3 is CASSPAPDTGYTF. The CDR3, as DNA: TGTGCCAGCAGTCCTGCCCCAGACACTGGCTACACCTTC.

CDR3 residues: CASSFGLAGGTGETQYF. In DNA form, the CDR3 reads TGCGCCAGCAGCTTTGGCCTAGCGGGGGGCACGGGAGAGACCCAGTACTTC. The rearrangement joins TRBV5-1 to TRBJ2-5, with TRBD2 matching over 11 bases. V lost 2 bases to trimming and J lost 4 bases; unmatched junction nucleotides: 10. CDR1 is SGHRS, CDR2 YFSETQ, per germline. This CDR3 region has 17 residues.

This clone was picked up one time. V gene TRBV6-5 combines with J gene TRBJ1-2; 8 bases agree with TRBD1. The germline CDR1 and CDR2 sequences are MNHEY and SVGAGI. The CDR3 sequence is 14 residues long. V gave up 6 bases and J gave up 3 bases; unmatched junction bases: 6. For the CDR3, the DNA is TGTGCCAGCAGCCGTGACAGGGGTGACTATGGCTACACCTTC. Translated: CASSRDRGDYGYTF.

The V call is TRBV7-8, the J call TRBJ1-2; 8 bases fit TRBD1. Per germline, CDR1 SGHVS and CDR2 FQNEAQ. This CDR3 has 15 amino acids. V trimming: 5 bases; J trimming: 8 bases; junction bases outside the gene matches: 13. CDR3 amino acids: CASSPQGTGEQGYTF. CDR3 DNA: TGTGCCAGCAGCCCTCAGGGGACAGGCGAGCAGGGCTACACCTTC.

The chain carries TRBV5-1 and TRBJ2-2; D unclear. CDR1 is SGHRS, CDR2 YFSETQ, per germline. This CDR3 region has 14 residues. Trimming took off 1 base at V and 2 bases at J, with 6 bases between the two ends. The DNA of the CDR3 is TGCGCCAGCAGCTTGTCCCAAAACACCGGGGAGCTGTTTTTT. As protein: CASSLSQNTGELFF.

The chain joins TRBV27 to TRBJ2-4; TRBD1 matches 8 bases. J lost 0 bases, V lost 4 bases, and 8 bases had no gene match. The CDR3 extends over 17 amino acids. Looked up from germline, CDR1 is MNHEY and CDR2 is SMNVEV (reference sequence). As DNA, the CDR3 is TGTGCCAGCAGTTCCTCGATAGGACAGGGAGCCAAAAACATTCAGTACTTC. The encoded protein is CASSSSIGQGAKNIQYF.

The rearrangement joins TRBV11-2 to TRBJ1-6; D is possibly TRBD1 (6 bases). V was cut by 5 bases and J by 5 bases, with 16 bases left in between. The CDR3 is 16 residues long. Germline lookup yields CDR1 SGHAT and CDR2 FQNNGV. The CDR3 region has the DNA TGTGCCAGCAGCCCCGTGGGGGGGCCGGATAATTCACCCCTCCACTTT. It is translated as CASSPVGGPDNSPLHF.

The chain links TRBV5-1 to TRBJ1-3; tentatively, D is TRBD1 (6 bases). The CDR3 covers 17 residues. CDR1 is SGHRS and CDR2 is YFSETQ in the germline V gene. The germline V and J ends were trimmed by 4 bases and 4 bases, with 21 bases remaining between them. DNA for the CDR3: TGCGCCAGCAGCCCCCTGAGACTACAGGGAAACGGAAACACCATATATTTT. Encoded protein: CASSPLRLQGNGNTIYF.

V gene TRBV25-1 combines with J gene TRBJ1-6; a possible D gene is TRBD1 (6 bases). V dropped 2 bases and J dropped 6 bases, with 8 bases sitting between them. Germline loops: CDR1 MGHDK, CDR2 SYGVNS. The length of the CDR3 is 14 residues. This chain's CDR3 is CASSETGFNSPLHF. The CDR3, as DNA: TGTGCCAGCAGTGAAACAGGGTTTAATTCACCCCTCCACTTT.

This chain uses TRBV11-2 with TRBJ2-3; weak D call: TRBD2 (6 bases). V shed 5 bases and J shed 6 bases, with 18 bases lying between them. The CDR3 covers 15 residues. From germline, CDR1 is SGHAT and CDR2 FQNNGV. The CDR3 nucleotides are TGTGCCAGCAGCAATGGAGGGGCTGTTCGGGATACGCAGTATTTT. Amino acids: CASSNGGAVRDTQYF. The whole variable domain, filled in from reference TRBV11-2 and TRBJ2-3, reads EAGVAQSPRYKIIEKRQSVAFWCNPISGHATLYWYQQILGQGPKLLIQFQNNGVVDDSQLPKDRFSAERLKGVDSTLKIQPAKLEDSAVYLCASSNGGAVRDTQYFGPGTRLTVL.

V usage is TRBV9 and J usage is TRBJ2-7, with a tentative D call TRBD2 (5 bases). The CDR3 is 14 residues long. CDR1 is SGDLS, CDR2 YYNGEE, per germline. The V and J ends lost 2 bases and 2 bases respectively, with 11 bases between them. Written as DNA, the CDR3 is TGTGCCAGCAGCGTTGCCGGGGAGCCCTACGAGCAGTACTTC. Residues: CASSVAGEPYEQYF.

This chain joins TRBV6-6 and TRBJ2-7; 9 nucleotides line up with TRBD1. This CDR3 has 15 amino acids. From germline, CDR1 is MNHNY and CDR2 SVGAGI (reference sequence). The ends lost 7 bases at V and 4 bases at J; junction bases unmatched: 11. DNA for the CDR3: TGTGCCAGCACCCACGGGGGACAGGGTATTTACGAGCAGTACTTC. Its translation: CASTHGGQGIYEQYF.

This chain links TRBV7-9 with TRBJ1-5, with D tentatively TRBD1 (5 bases). The V gene lost 6 bases and the J gene lost 3 bases, with 18 bases spanning the gap. The germline V gene encodes CDR1 SEHNR and CDR2 FQNEAQ (reference sequence). The CDR3 extends over 16 amino acids. CDR3 sequence: CASSRTGVGNNQPQHF. The CDR3 DNA reads as TGTGCCAGCAGTCGCACAGGAGTAGGGAACAATCAGCCCCAGCATTTT.

Relative to its sample, this clone is medium-sized. The J gene is TRBJ2-3, the V gene TRBV15, with 9 bases identical to TRBD2. CDR3 length equals 16 residues. CDR1 and CDR2 from the germline V gene are LNHNV and YYDKDF (reference sequence). Germline trimming cut 4 bases from V and 1 base from J; bases unmatched to any gene: 6. CDR3 nucleotides: TGTGCCACCAGCACAGGACGGACTAGCGGCACAGATACGCAGTATTTT. The encoded protein is CATSTGRTSGTDTQYF.

The V gene is TRBV19, the J gene TRBJ1-2, with D maybe TRBD1 (5 bases). CDR3 size: 14 residues. Germline V gene data show CDR1 as LNHDA and CDR2 as SQIVND (reference sequence). With 6 bases removed from V and 3 bases from J, the gap between germline ends came to 14 bases. CDR3: CASSPGWGDYGYTF. DNA of the CDR3: TGTGCCAGTAGCCCCGGGTGGGGCGACTATGGCTACACCTTC.

This clone was counted once. V and J are TRBV29-1 and TRBJ1-2; D gene uncertain. With 4 bases removed from V and 3 bases from J, the gap between germline ends came to 3 bases. Germline CDR1 is SQVTM and CDR2 is ANQGSEA. The CDR3 consists of 10 residues. The CDR3 nucleotides are TGCAGCGTTGCAGACTATGGCTACACCTTC. Amino acids: CSVADYGYTF. Drawing the rest from reference TRBV29-1 and TRBJ1-2, the complete variable domain is SAVISQKPSRDICQRGTSLTIQCQVDSQVTMMFWYRQQPGQSLTLIATANQGSEATYESGFVIDKFPISRPNLTFSTLTVSNMSPEDSSIYLCSVADYGYTFGSGTRLTVV.

V is TRBV28 and J is TRBJ1-6; 8 nucleotides match TRBD1. The CDR3 has 15 residues. Germline CDR1 is MDHEN and CDR2 is SYDVKM. The V gene end was trimmed by 1 base and the J gene end by 9 bases; junction bases not matched to a gene: 5. The CDR3 here is CASSLLDRDSSPLHF. DNA of the CDR3: TGTGCCAGCAGTTTATTGGACAGGGACAGTTCACCCCTCCACTTT.

The rearrangement links TRBV5-1 to TRBJ1-1; a possible D gene is TRBD1 (5 bases). Germline assignment: CDR1 SGHRS and CDR2 YFSETQ. V lost 2 bases and J lost 4, with 9 bases in between. The CDR3 is 13 residues long. CDR3 loop: CASSLTGATEAFF. The CDR3 DNA is TGCGCCAGCAGCTTAACTGGGGCCACTGAAGCTTTCTTT.

The rearrangement joins TRBV4-1 to TRBJ1-4; the D is unclear. Germline V lookup: CDR1 MGHRA, CDR2 YSYEKL. Trimming left V 4 bases short and J 8 bases short, with 17 bases between. This CDR3 comprises 15 residues. The CDR3 sequence: CASSPPEGGWEKLFF. In nucleotides, the CDR3 is TGCGCCAGCAGCCCCCCTGAGGGAGGGTGGGAAAAACTGTTTTTT.

The chain has TRBV4-2 and TRBJ1-5; no clear D. This CDR3 contains 13 residues. CDR1 and CDR2 from the germline V gene are LGHNA and YNFKEQ. The V and J ends lost 0 bases and 6 bases respectively, with 6 bases between them. CDR3 in amino acids: CASSQEEGQPQHF. CDR3 DNA: TGTGCCAGCAGCCAAGAAGAGGGTCAGCCCCAGCATTTT.

The rearrangement uses TRBV11-3 and TRBJ2-3; D might be TRBD1 (6 bases). Germline lookup yields CDR1 SGHNT and CDR2 YENEEA. The CDR3 covers 15 residues. V dropped 0 bases and J dropped 4 bases, with 11 bases sitting between them. CDR3 DNA: TGTGCCAGCAGCTTAGAGGGCAGGGGACCAGATACGCAGTATTTT. It encodes CASSLEGRGPDTQYF.

This rearrangement joins TRBV2 to TRBJ1-2, with D possibly matching TRBD1 (6 bases). The CDR3 consists of 12 residues. V gave up 5 bases and J gave up 6 bases, with 10 bases separating them. Per the germline V gene, CDR1 is SNHLY and CDR2 is FYNNEI. The DNA for the CDR3 is TGTGCCAGCAGTTTAAACAGGGATGGCTACACCTTC. Its protein product is CASSLNRDGYTF.

This clone showed up just once. The chain has TRBV7-3 and TRBJ1-5; TRBD1 might be the D (6 bases). The CDR3 covers 15 residues. Germline CDR1 SGHTA, CDR2 FQGTGA. Trimming removed 0 bases at V and 4 bases at J, with 10 bases between. The CDR3, as DNA: TGTGCCAGCAGCTTAACGGCAGGGGCTAATCAGCCCCAGCATTTT. As protein: CASSLTAGANQPQHF.

Points on this clone: One junction end disagrees with the germline gene, perhaps due to a read error. The J gene is TRBJ1-2, the V gene TRBV9; D unclear. CDR1 and CDR2 from the germline V gene are SGDLS and YYNGEE. The CDR3 covers 14 residues. The CDR3 bases are TGTGCCAGCAGCGTAGACTTAAGTAACTATGGCTACACTTTC. Translating it yields CASSVDLSNYGYTF.

The chain combines TRBV15 with TRBJ1-3; D might be TRBD1 (5 bases). Trimming took 0 bases from V and 1 from J, leaving 10 bases between them. Germline V lookup: CDR1 LNHNV, CDR2 YYDKDF (reference sequence). This CDR3 comprises 16 residues. CDR3 nucleotides: TGTGCCACCAGCAGAGATAGGGCAGGGTCTGGAAACACCATATATTTT. Residues: CATSRDRAGSGNTIYF.

The chain recombines TRBV6-5 with TRBJ2-5; 7 bases align to TRBD2. The CDR3 is 11 residues long. V was pared by 8 bases and J by 11 bases, with 8 bases of the junction left unmatched. Germline values: CDR1 MNHEY, CDR2 SVGAGI. CDR3 in amino acids: CASLRGDEQYF. CDR3 coding DNA: TGTGCCAGCCTCCGGGGGGATGAGCAGTACTTC.